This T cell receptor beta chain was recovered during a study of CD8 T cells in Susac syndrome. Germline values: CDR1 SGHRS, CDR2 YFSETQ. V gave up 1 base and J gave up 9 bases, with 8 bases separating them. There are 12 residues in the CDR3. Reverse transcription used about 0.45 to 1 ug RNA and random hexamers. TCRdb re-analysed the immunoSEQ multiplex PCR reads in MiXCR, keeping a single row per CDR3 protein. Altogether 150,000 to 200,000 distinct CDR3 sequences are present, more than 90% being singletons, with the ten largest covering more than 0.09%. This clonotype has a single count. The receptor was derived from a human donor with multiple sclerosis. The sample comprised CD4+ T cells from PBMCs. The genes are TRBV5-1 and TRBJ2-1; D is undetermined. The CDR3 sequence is CASSLNRAEQFF. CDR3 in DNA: TGCGCCAGCAGCTTGAATAGGGCTGAGCAGTTCTTC.